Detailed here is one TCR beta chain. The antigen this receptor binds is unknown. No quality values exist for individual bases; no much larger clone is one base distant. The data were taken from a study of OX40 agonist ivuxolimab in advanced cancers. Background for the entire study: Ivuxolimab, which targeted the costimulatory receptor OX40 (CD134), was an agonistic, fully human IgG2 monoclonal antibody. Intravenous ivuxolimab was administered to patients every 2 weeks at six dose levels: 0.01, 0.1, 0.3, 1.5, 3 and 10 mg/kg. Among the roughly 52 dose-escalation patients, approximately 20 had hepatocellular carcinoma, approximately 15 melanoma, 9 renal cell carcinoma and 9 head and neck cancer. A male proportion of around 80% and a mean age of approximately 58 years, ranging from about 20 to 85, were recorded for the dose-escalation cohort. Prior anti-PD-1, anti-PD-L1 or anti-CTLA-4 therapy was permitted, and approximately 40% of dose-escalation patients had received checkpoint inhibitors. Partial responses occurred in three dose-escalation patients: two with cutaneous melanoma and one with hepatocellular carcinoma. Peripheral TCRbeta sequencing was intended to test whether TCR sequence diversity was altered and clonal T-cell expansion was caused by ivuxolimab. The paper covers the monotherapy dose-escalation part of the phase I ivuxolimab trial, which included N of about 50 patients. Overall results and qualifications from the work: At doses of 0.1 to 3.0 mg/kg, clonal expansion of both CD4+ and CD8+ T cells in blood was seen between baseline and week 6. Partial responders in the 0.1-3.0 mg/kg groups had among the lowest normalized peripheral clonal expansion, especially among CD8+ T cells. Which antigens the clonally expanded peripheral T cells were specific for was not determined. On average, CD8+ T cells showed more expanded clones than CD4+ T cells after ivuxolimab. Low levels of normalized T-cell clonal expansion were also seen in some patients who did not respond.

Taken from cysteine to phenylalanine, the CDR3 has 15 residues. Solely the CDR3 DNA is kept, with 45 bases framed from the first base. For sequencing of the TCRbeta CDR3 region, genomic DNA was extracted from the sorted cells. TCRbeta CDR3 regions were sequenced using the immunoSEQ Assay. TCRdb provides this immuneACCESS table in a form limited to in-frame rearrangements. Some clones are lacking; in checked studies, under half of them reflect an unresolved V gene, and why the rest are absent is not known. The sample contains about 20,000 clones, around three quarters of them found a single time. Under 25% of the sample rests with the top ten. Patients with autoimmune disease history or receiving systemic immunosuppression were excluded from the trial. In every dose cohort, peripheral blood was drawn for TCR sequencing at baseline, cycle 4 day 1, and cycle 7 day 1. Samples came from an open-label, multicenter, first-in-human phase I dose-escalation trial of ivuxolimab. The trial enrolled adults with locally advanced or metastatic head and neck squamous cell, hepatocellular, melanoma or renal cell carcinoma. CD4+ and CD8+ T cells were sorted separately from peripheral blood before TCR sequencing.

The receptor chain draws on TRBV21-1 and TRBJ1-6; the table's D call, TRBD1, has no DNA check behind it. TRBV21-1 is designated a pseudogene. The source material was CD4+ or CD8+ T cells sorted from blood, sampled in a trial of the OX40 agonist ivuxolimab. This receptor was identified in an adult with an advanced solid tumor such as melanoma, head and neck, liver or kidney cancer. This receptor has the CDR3 CASSKRQGHNSPLHF. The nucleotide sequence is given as TGTGCCAGCAGCAAGCGACAGGGTCATAATTCACCCCTCCACTTT.